This T cell receptor beta chain is drawn from a study of T-cell memory formation after mild COVID-19. As for the study in general: In these data, TCR clusters were largely donor specific. General observations from the study: Clones shrinking from day 15 to 85 showed even CD4/CD8 mixes; later expanders tilted CD4+. Clones which contracted sat mainly in CM and EM if CD4+, and in EMRA if CD8+. That cross-reactive memory joined was suggested by some responding clones appearing in pre-infection memory.

Germline CDR1 reads LNHDA; CDR2 reads SQIVND (reference sequence). CDR3 length equals 16 residues. With V trimmed by 6 bases and J by 2 bases, 10 bases remained unmatched. This clonotype was detected a few times. Its matching antigen is unknown. From the 5' RACE reads, TCRdb called clonotypes with MiXCR, one entry per CDR3 protein. Of roughly 300,000 distinct CDR3 sequences listed, roughly an eighth are singletons. Specimen: PBMCs or a T cell subset sorted from them (not recorded which). The clonotype comes from a man between 18 and 29 years old who had mild COVID-19 (a few samples of this study predate the infection). Cell type and time point are not known. This chain uses TRBV19 with TRBJ1-1; 9 nucleotides align to TRBD1. The DNA for the CDR3 is TGTGCCAGTAGCAAATTGGGACAGGGAGGAAACACTGAAGCTTTCTTT. Residues: CASSKLGQGGNTEAFF.